This TCR beta chain was obtained from a study of CD8+ T cells in alopecia areata. Treatment reported: oral pan-JAK inhibitor, 5-10 mg twice daily. The CDR3 extends over 13 amino acids. Germline assignment: CDR1 MGHRA and CDR2 YSYEKL. Trimming shortened V by 0 bases and J by 9 bases, and 11 bases separated the two germline ends. In each case, RNA was isolated and then reverse transcribed into cDNA as the sequencing template. Sequencing was performed with immunoSEQ multiplex PCR; in TCRdb, only in-frame clones are kept and a portion is missing. The table shows about 120,000 clones, with more than 40% occurring only once. This clone was picked up a small number of times.

The specimen comprised CD4+ T cells sorted from blood, sampled at week 4, from a patient treated with tofacitinib. The chain is built from TRBV4-1 and TRBJ2-5; the D gene is possibly TRBD1 (5 bases). This sequence was found in a human donor with alopecia areata. In DNA form, the CDR3 reads TGCGCCAGCAGCCAAGATAGGGGATTACCCCAGTACTTC. It translates to CASSQDRGLPQYF.